This is a list of T cell receptor beta chains from one sample in a study of cytomegalovirus exposure and HLA in healthy donors. Repertoires were generated with immunoSEQ multiplex PCR, while TCRdb's copy carries only in-frame clones and drops some. Here the sample spans about 150,000 clones, 79% being singletons. The sequenced material came from PBMCs. Every receptor here comes from a human donor in good health. CDR3s include the opening cysteine and the closing phenylalanine or tryptophan. D genes are given only for firm matches. Clone size is not always given. Where it is, it says once, few, many or a class for expanded clones.

D,V,J,size,DNA,CDR3
TRBD2,TRBV19,TRBJ2-3,.,TGTGCCAGTAGTATATCGGCGGGAGAGTTAGATACGCAGTATTTT,CASSISAGELDTQYF
.,TRBV5-1,TRBJ1-2,.,TGCGCCAGCAGACACCTTGATTCCTATGGCTACACCTTC,CASRHLDSYGYTF
.,TRBV6-6,TRBJ1-1,.,TGTGCCAGCAAACGGGGGGGGAACACTGAAGCTTTCTTT,CASKRGGNTEAFF
.,TRBV5-4,TRBJ2-5,.,TGTGCCAGCAGCTCTAGCGGAGGGGGGCAGACCCAGTACTTC,CASSSSGGGQTQYF
.,TRBV15,TRBJ1-5,.,TGTGCCACCAGCGACAAGGGACTACATAGCAATCAGCCCCAGCATTTT,CATSDKGLHSNQPQHF
TRBD2,TRBV7-2,TRBJ2-2,.,TGTGCCAGCAGGCAACTAGCGGGAGTTTCGGGGGAGCTGTTTTTT,CASRQLAGVSGELFF
.,TRBV14,TRBJ2-2,.,TGTGCCAGCAGCCAAGTAGATGGTCTAGGTTCCGGGGAGCTGTTTTTT,CASSQVDGLGSGELFF
TRBD1,TRBV30,TRBJ1-1,.,TGTGCCTGGAGTGTAATCTCCCAGGGGGCGACTGGAGCTTTCTTT,CAWSVISQGATGAFF
.,TRBV7-9,TRBJ1-1,.,TGTGCCAGCAGCTTAGCCCGCTTGGGGGGGGACACTGAAGCTTTCTTT,CASSLARLGGDTEAFF
.,TRBV7-2,TRBJ1-3,.,TGTGCCAGCAGCCCCCGGACAAGGGGAGGAAGAAACACCATATATTTT,CASSPRTRGGRNTIYF
.,TRBV27,TRBJ1-5,.,TGTGCCAGCAGTCCCCACAGGGTAATTCAGGATCAGCCCCAGCATTTT,CASSPHRVIQDQPQHF
TRBD2,TRBV29-1,TRBJ2-3,.,TGCAGCGTTGAAACCGGGACTAGCGGGAGTTATACGCAGTATTTT,CSVETGTSGSYTQYF
TRBD2,TRBV6-5,TRBJ2-1,.,TGTGCCAGCAGTCCCCAGGGACTAGAGTGGAATGAGCAGTTCTTC,CASSPQGLEWNEQFF
.,TRBV7-9,TRBJ1-6,.,TGTGCCAGCAGCTCCCCGGGGTCACCCCTCCACTTT,CASSSPGSPLHF
TRBD1,TRBV10-3,TRBJ1-2,.,TGTGCCATCAGTCCCGGGACAGGGAGGGGCAGGAATGGCTACACCTTC,CAISPGTGRGRNGYTF
TRBD1,TRBV5-6,TRBJ2-5,.,TGTGCCAGCAGCTTGAAGGGGGCGAACAAGTACCAAGAGACCCAGTACTTC,CASSLKGANKYQETQYF
.,TRBV4-1,TRBJ2-5,.,TGCGCCAGCAGCCAAACTAGTAGCAGATCTCAAGAGACCCAGTACTTC,CASSQTSSRSQETQYF
.,TRBV7-9,TRBJ1-1,.,TGTGCCAGCAGCCCCAGACAGCCGAACACTGAAGCTTTCTTT,CASSPRQPNTEAFF
.,TRBV28,TRBJ2-7,.,TGTGCCAGCAGTGCGTCAATGAGGGTCCAGCAGTACTTC,CASSASMRVQQYF
TRBD1,TRBV29-1,TRBJ2-7,.,TGCAGCGTTGACGGACAGGGGTACGAGCAGTACTTC,CSVDGQGYEQYF
TRBD2,TRBV5-1,TRBJ2-7,.,TGCGCCAGCAGCTTGGAGGGACTAGTTCTCCACTTC,CASSLEGLVLHF
.,TRBV19,TRBJ1-1,few,TGTGCCAGTAGGATGGTGGGCAGGGGTGACACTGAAGCTTTCTTT,CASRMVGRGDTEAFF
TRBD1,TRBV10-3,TRBJ1-4,.,TGTGCCAGCAGTGACGGGACAGGGGCTGAAAAACTGTTTTTT,CASSDGTGAEKLFF
.,TRBV13,TRBJ2-5,few,TGTGCCAGCAGCTCAAGGGGCATACAAGAGACCCAGTACTTC,CASSSRGIQETQYF
.,TRBV29-1,TRBJ2-5,.,TGCAGCGCTACCCCAGGGGAACTCAAAGAGACCCAGTACTTC,CSATPGELKETQYF
.,TRBV27,TRBJ2-7,.,TGTGCCAGCAGTTTATCGGGGGACACCTTTTACGAGCAGTACTTC,CASSLSGDTFYEQYF
TRBD1,TRBV5-5,TRBJ2-7,.,TGTGCCAGCAGTAGTATACAGGGGTTTACCTACGAGCAGTACTTC,CASSSIQGFTYEQYF
.,TRBV27,TRBJ1-2,.,TGTGCCAGCAGTTTCTCCCGGGGGGGAGGCTATGGCTACACCTTC,CASSFSRGGGYGYTF
TRBD1,TRBV28,TRBJ2-7,.,TGTGCCAGCAGTCCCATAGGGACAGGGGCGTCCTACGAGCAGTACTTC,CASSPIGTGASYEQYF
TRBD1,TRBV6-4,TRBJ2-1,.,TGTGCCAGCAGTGACTCAGGGGGCGCCTACAATGAGCAGTTCTTC,CASSDSGGAYNEQFF
.,TRBV28,TRBJ1-2,.,TGTGCCAGCAGCGGTAACTATGGCTACACCTTC,CASSGNYGYTF
TRBD1,TRBV30,TRBJ1-5,.,TGTGCCTGGAGGCAACAGGGGAATCAGCCCCAGCATTTT,CAWRQQGNQPQHF